The present entry profiles one T cell receptor (beta chain) with its context. Its specificity is unknown. This record comes from a study of shared clonotypes between healthy human individuals. Study-level information: Each donor's CD8 memory used one plate, CD8 naive two, each CD4 subset three. Study-wide points: Represented diversity, genetic and exposure-history alike, was limited by few donors. Among non-shared clonotypes, generation probabilities were lower than among those shared by all four donors.

From CD4+ cells came CD45RA+ naive and CD45RA-negative memory subsets. Germline V gene sequence: CDR1 GTSNPN, CDR2 SVGIG (reference sequence). The V gene lost 0 bases and the J gene lost 5 bases, with 16 bases spanning the gap. This CDR3 spans 15 amino acids. Sequenced by immunoSEQ multiplex PCR; TCRdb stores in-frame clones only, minus some. This table has 2 million to 3 million clones, 80% to 95% appearing once. Sequences were obtained from naive CD4+ T cells from PBMCs. Subset defined: CD45RA+ positively selected. V gene TRBV30 combines with J gene TRBJ1-1, with a weak D call TRBD1 (6 bases). The receptor's source is a man aged 18-30 years in good health. Some clones in this sample may be carry-over from other donors' samples. The CDR3 coding sequence is TGTGCCTGGAGTGTATTCAAAAAGGGGGTGACTGAAGCTTTCTTT. Its translation is CAWSVFKKGVTEAFF.